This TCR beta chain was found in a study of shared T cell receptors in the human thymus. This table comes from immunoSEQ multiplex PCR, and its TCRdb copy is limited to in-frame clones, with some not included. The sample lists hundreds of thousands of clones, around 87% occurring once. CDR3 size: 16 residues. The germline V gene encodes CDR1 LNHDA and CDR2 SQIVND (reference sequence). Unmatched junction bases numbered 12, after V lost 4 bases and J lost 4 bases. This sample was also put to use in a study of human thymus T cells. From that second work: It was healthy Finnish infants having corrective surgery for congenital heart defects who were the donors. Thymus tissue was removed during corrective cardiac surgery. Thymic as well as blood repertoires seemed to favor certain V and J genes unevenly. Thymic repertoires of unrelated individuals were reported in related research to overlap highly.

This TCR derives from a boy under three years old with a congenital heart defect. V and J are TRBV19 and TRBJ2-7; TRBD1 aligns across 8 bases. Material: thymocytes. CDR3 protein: CASSTAPGTGRYEQYF. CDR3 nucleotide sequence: TGTGCCAGTAGTACAGCCCCCGGGACAGGTCGATACGAGCAGTACTTC.